These T cell receptor beta chains were read from a single sample in a study of cytomegalovirus exposure and HLA in healthy donors. Repertoires were generated with immunoSEQ multiplex PCR, while TCRdb's copy carries only in-frame clones and drops some. Of a few hundred thousand clones detected, 90% appear once; the ten largest clones hold approximately 0.34%. Sequencing was done on a sample of PBMCs. The origin of the receptors is a woman between 18 and 29 years old in good health and CMV-seronegative. CDR3s include the opening cysteine and the closing phenylalanine or tryptophan. The D gene is left open where the match is weak.

V	J	D	CDR3	DNA
TRBV7-2	TRBJ2-7	TRBD2	CASSLSPPGLADEQYF	TGTGCCAGCAGCTTATCGCCCCCGGGACTAGCGGATGAGCAGTACTTC
TRBV7-9	TRBJ2-7	TRBD1	CASSFLRDRDDEQYF	TGTGCCAGCAGCTTCCTCCGGGACAGGGACGACGAGCAGTACTTC
TRBV10-3	TRBJ2-2	.	CAISESGQVNTGELFF	TGTGCCATCAGTGAGTCGGGCCAGGTGAACACCGGGGAGCTGTTTTTT
TRBV18	TRBJ2-5	TRBD1	CASSRDRGQRYQETQYF	TGTGCCAGCTCTCGGGACAGGGGGCAGCGATACCAAGAGACCCAGTACTTC
TRBV4-3	TRBJ2-2	.	CASSQGTGSNTGELFF	TGCGCCAGCAGCCAAGGGACGGGATCGAACACCGGGGAGCTGTTTTTT
TRBV28	TRBJ1-6	.	CASSRTPGSLHF	TGTGCCAGCAGCAGGACCCCGGGATCCCTCCACTTT
TRBV4-1	TRBJ2-7	TRBD2	CASSQGSGGDEQYF	TGCGCCAGCAGCCAAGGTAGCGGGGGGGACGAGCAGTACTTC
TRBV2	TRBJ2-3	.	CASSKTPSSTDTQYF	TGTGCCAGCAGTAAAACACCTTCTAGCACAGATACGCAGTATTTT
TRBV5-6	TRBJ2-7	TRBD1	CASSLGQGTSYEQYF	TGTGCCAGCAGCTTGGGACAGGGTACCTCCTACGAGCAGTACTTC
TRBV10-3	TRBJ2-5	.	CAIRQLPGYQETQYF	TGTGCCATCAGACAACTTCCGGGGTACCAAGAGACCCAGTACTTC
TRBV5-1	TRBJ1-6	.	CASSLDSGSPLHF	TGCGCCAGCAGCTTGGATTCGGGTTCACCCCTCCACTTT
TRBV6-5	TRBJ2-7	TRBD2	CASSYEAGPYEQYF	TGTGCCAGCAGTTACGAAGCGGGACCCTACGAGCAGTACTTC
TRBV11-2	TRBJ2-6	.	CASSLYRGQPGANVLTF	TGTGCCAGCAGCTTATACCGAGGACAGCCTGGGGCCAACGTCCTGACTTTC
TRBV27	TRBJ1-2	.	CASSLVPYSDGYTF	TGTGCCAGCAGTTTGGTTCCGTATTCGGATGGCTACACCTTC
TRBV19	TRBJ2-2	.	CASSIGGQGGELFF	TGTGCCAGTAGTATAGGGGGGCAAGGCGGGGAGCTGTTTTTT
TRBV6-5	TRBJ1-2	.	CASSYPNGYGYTF	TGTGCCAGCAGTTACCCCAACGGCTATGGCTACACCTTC
TRBV19	TRBJ2-3	.	CASSPRLGRNTDTQYF	TGTGCCAGTAGTCCAAGACTGGGGCGAAATACAGATACGCAGTATTTT
TRBV28	TRBJ2-7	TRBD1	CASSTILRDRGYEQYF	TGTGCCAGCAGTACTATACTAAGGGACAGGGGCTACGAGCAGTACTTC
TRBV28	TRBJ1-2	TRBD1	CASSNRGWDGYTF	TGTGCCAGCAGTAACAGGGGGTGGGATGGCTACACCTTC
TRBV15	TRBJ2-1	TRBD2	CATSRDASGALGNEQFF	TGTGCCACCAGCAGAGACGCTAGCGGGGCCCTAGGTAATGAGCAGTTCTTC